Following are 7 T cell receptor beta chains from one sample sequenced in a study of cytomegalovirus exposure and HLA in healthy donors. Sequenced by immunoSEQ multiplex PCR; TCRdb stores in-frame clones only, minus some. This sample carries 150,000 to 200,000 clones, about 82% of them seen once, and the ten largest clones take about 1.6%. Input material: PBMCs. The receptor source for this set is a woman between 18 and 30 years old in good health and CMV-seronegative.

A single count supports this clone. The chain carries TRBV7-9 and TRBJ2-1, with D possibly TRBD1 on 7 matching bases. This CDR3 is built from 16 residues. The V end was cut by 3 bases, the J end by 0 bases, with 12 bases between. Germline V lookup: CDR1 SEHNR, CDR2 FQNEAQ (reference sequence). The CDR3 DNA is TGTGCCAGCAGCTTCTCAGGGGGGAGCTCCTACAATGAGCAGTTCTTC. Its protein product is CASSFSGGSSYNEQFF.

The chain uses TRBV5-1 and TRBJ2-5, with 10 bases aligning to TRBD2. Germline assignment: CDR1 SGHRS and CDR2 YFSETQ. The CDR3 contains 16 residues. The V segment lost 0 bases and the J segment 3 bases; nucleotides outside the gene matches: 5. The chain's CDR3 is CASSLASGGAEETQYF. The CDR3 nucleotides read TGCGCCAGCAGCTTGGCCAGCGGGGGGGCCGAAGAGACCCAGTACTTC.

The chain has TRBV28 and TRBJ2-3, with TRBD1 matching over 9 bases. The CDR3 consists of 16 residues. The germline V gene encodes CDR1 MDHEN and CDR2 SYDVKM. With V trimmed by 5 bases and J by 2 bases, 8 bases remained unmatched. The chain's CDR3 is CASSPPGQGHTDTQYF. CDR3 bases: TGTGCCAGCAGTCCTCCGGGACAGGGCCACACAGATACGCAGTATTTT.

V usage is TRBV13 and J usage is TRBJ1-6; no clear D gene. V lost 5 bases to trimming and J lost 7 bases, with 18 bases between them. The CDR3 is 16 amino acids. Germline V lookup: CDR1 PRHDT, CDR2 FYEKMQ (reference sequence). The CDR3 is CASSGHWAGSNSPLHF. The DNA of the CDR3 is TGTGCCAGCAGCGGGCATTGGGCAGGTTCAAATTCACCCCTCCACTTT. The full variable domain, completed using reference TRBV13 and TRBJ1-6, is AAGVIQSPRHLIKEKRETATLKCYPIPRHDTVYWYQQGPGQDPQFLISFYEKMQSDKGSIPDRFSAQQFSDYHSELNMSSLELGDSALYFCASSGHWAGSNSPLHFGNGTRLTVT.

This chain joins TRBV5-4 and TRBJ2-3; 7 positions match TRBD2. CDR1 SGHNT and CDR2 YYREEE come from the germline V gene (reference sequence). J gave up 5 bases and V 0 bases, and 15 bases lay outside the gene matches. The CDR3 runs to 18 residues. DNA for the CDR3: TGTGCCAGCAGCTTGGTCAGCGGGACCCGAAAGTATAGAGATACGCAGTATTTT. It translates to CASSLVSGTRKYRDTQYF.

The CDR3 DNA reads TGTGCTAGCTCCCCCGGGACAGGGGCCAATGGCTACACCTTC. Amino acid sequence: CASSPGTGANGYTF. The chain joins TRBV12-5 to TRBJ1-2; TRBD1 matches 10 bases. The trim removed 9 bases at V and 6 bases at J, leaving 10 bases unmatched. The CDR3 covers 14 residues. CDR1 is LGHNT and CDR2 is FRNRAP in the germline V gene.

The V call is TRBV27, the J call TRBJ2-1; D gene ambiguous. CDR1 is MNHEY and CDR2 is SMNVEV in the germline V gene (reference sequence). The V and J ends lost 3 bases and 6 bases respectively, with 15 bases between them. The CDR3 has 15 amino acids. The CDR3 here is CASSFAAETINEQFF. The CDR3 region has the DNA TGTGCCAGCAGTTTTGCGGCGGAAACAATCAATGAGCAGTTCTTC.